This T cell receptor (beta chain) emerged from a study of T cell responses to AZD1222 COVID-19 vaccine. Findings of the study overall: The breadth and depth of Spike-specific TCRs increased once two AZD1222 doses had been given.

Germline assignment: CDR1 SGHDT and CDR2 YYEEEE. The CDR3 is 14 amino acids. Trimming removed 2 bases at V and 1 base at J, with 10 bases between. With respect to this clone: Its antigen is unidentified.

The table came from immunoSEQ multiplex PCR; TCRdb's copy has only in-frame clones and leaves some out. The sample consists of more than 150,000 clones, over 90% of them appearing once. The input for sequencing was peripheral blood, taken 28 days after the second AZD1222 dose. The chain couples TRBV5-6 to TRBJ2-7; D might be TRBD2 (5 bases). The clonotype originates from an adult who received the AZD1222 COVID-19 vaccine. The CDR3 loop reads CASSFGERSYEQYF. For the CDR3, the DNA is TGTGCCAGCAGCTTCGGGGAACGGTCCTACGAGCAGTACTTC.